This T cell receptor beta chain stems from a study of T cells in Graves' hyperthyroidism and ophthalmopathy. The study's findings and limits: The majority of expanded thyroid clonotypes above 0.001 also appeared in blood.

This clonotype was recorded many times. Its antigen remains unidentified. The TCR beta CDR3 regions underwent amplification using RNA transcripts as the source. The HTBI primer set drove a first-round RT-PCR of the TCR CDR3. MiXCR, applied by TCRdb to the multiplex PCR reads, yields one record per CDR3 protein. Among 300,000 to 450,000 distinct CDR3 sequences listed, under 20% were seen once. Reasons for excluding patients were uncontrolled infection, other autoimmune disease, pregnancy or lactation. The PBMCs studied were ones that came from 10 ml fresh peripheral blood. V dropped 3 bases and J dropped 6 bases, with 14 bases sitting between them. This CDR3 has 14 amino acids. Per germline, CDR1 SGHTA and CDR2 FQGNSA.

The sequence came from a young man with Graves' ophthalmopathy. The sample consisted of blood. The V gene is TRBV7-2, the J gene TRBJ1-2; possibly TRBD1 for D (5 bases). CDR3 DNA sequence: TGTGCCAGCAGCTTGCGGTGGGGGGGTGATGGCTACACCTTC. As protein: CASSLRWGGDGYTF.